Below are 32 T cell receptor beta chains sequenced from a single sample in a study of T cells after yellow fever vaccination. Each CDR3 protein is one row after TCRdb ran MiXCR on the 5' RACE reads. Among about 340,000 distinct CDR3 sequences listed, 8.5% to 10% were seen once. Material: PBMCs, obtained on the day of the first yellow fever vaccination. Source of these receptors: a man between 18 and 35 years old who received the YFV17D yellow fever vaccine.

This clonotype came up many times. J is TRBJ2-6 and V is TRBV4-3; TRBD1 matches at 7 bases. This CDR3 region has 16 residues. Germline CDR1 and CDR2: LGHNA and YSLEER. The junction had 1 base not matched to a gene; V was cut back by 1 base and J by 1 base. CDR3 loop: CASSQVQGSGANVLTF. CDR3 nucleotide sequence: TGCGCCAGCAGCCAAGTACAGGGGTCTGGGGCCAACGTCCTGACTTTC.

V usage is TRBV20-1 and J usage is TRBJ2-2, with D maybe TRBD2 (7 bases). Germline V lookup: CDR1 DFQATT, CDR2 SNEGSKA (reference sequence). This CDR3 region has 13 residues. The CDR3 protein is CRTRGAPTGELFF. CDR3 DNA: TGCAGGACCCGGGGGGCGCCCACCGGGGAGCTGTTTTTT.

This chain links TRBV7-2 with TRBJ2-7; the D is unclear. Trimming took 5 bases from V and 6 from J, leaving 23 bases between them. This CDR3 comprises 16 residues. Germline CDR1 is SGHTA and CDR2 is FQGNSA. This CDR3 reads CASSPSRHPSRSEQYF. The CDR3 region has the DNA TGTGCCAGCAGCCCCTCCCGACACCCATCGCGCAGCGAGCAGTACTTC.

This clonotype has a handful of counts. The chain is built from TRBV20-1 and TRBJ2-1, with 8 bases aligning to TRBD1. Per germline, CDR1 DFQATT and CDR2 SNEGSKA (reference sequence). The V gene end was trimmed by 0 bases and the J gene end by 3 bases; junction bases not matched to a gene: 4. The CDR3 has 15 residues. This CDR3 reads CSARDSGTGYNEQFF. The CDR3 DNA is TGCAGTGCTAGAGATAGTGGGACAGGCTACAATGAGCAGTTCTTC.

This clonotype has just a few counts. The rearrangement links TRBV20-1 to TRBJ2-2; 10 bases map to TRBD1. The ends lost 2 bases at V and 4 bases at J; junction bases unmatched: 19. The CDR3 loop spans 20 amino acids. Germline V gene data show CDR1 as DFQATT and CDR2 as SNEGSKA (reference sequence). The CDR3 sequence: CSARYTRGQGLLPLTGELFF. The CDR3 nucleotides are TGCAGTGCTAGATACACGAGGGGACAGGGGTTACTGCCGCTCACCGGGGAGCTGTTTTTT.

This clonotype was detected many times. The CDR3 here is CASSDGGKVGEKLFF. DNA of the CDR3: TGTGCCAGCAGTGACGGGGGGAAAGTTGGTGAAAAACTGTTTTTT. The chain uses TRBV28 and TRBJ1-4, with D possibly TRBD1 on 5 matching bases. V lost 5 bases, J lost 7 bases, and 17 bases lay in between. This CDR3 region has 15 residues. Germline V gives CDR1 MDHEN, CDR2 SYDVKM.

This clonotype has more than one count but fewer than ten. The V call is TRBV10-2, the J call TRBJ1-1; D perhaps matches TRBD1 (6 bases). The V and J ends lost 3 bases and 3 bases respectively, with 14 bases between them. CDR1 WSHSY and CDR2 SAAADI come from the germline V gene. The CDR3 runs to 15 residues. The DNA of the CDR3 is TGCGCCAGCAGTGACCTGGGGGCCCGAGACACTGAAGCTTTCTTT. Its protein is CASSDLGARDTEAFF.

This clonotype was seen many times. The gene calls are TRBV28 and TRBJ2-7; D not certain. This CDR3 has 15 residues. The V and J ends lost 5 bases and 0 bases respectively, with 14 bases between them. Germline-derived CDR1 and CDR2 are MDHEN and SYDVKM. CDR3 loop: CASSTSSMSSYEQYV. CDR3 in DNA: TGTGCCAGCAGTACGAGCAGCATGAGCTCCTACGAGCAGTACGTC.

V and J are TRBV20-1 and TRBJ1-6; 8 positions match TRBD1. There are 16 residues in the CDR3. Looked up from germline, CDR1 is DFQATT and CDR2 is SNEGSKA (reference sequence). Trimming took 0 bases from V and 5 from J; bases not matched to a gene: 6. The CDR3 DNA follows: TGCAGTGCTAGAGATCCGAGGACAGGGCATAATTCACCCCTCCACTTT. Protein product: CSARDPRTGHNSPLHF.

This clonotype came up a few times. The chain uses TRBV13 and TRBJ2-1, with 9 bases lining up with TRBD2. With 7 bases clipped from V and 8 bases from J, the junction kept 15 bases outside the gene matches. From germline, CDR1 is PRHDT and CDR2 FYEKMQ (reference sequence). The CDR3 length is 16 residues. This chain's CDR3 is CASTLMGRGGRDEQFF. The DNA for the CDR3 is TGTGCCAGCACCCTTATGGGGCGGGGGGGCCGGGATGAGCAGTTCTTC.

V gene TRBV5-1 combines with J gene TRBJ2-3; D is undetermined. Deletions cut 4 bases from V and 4 bases from J, with 10 bases between. This CDR3 is 13 amino acids long. Per germline, CDR1 SGHRS and CDR2 YFSETQ. In DNA form, the CDR3 reads TGCGCCAGCAGCGCCGACTGGGCAGATACGCAGTATTTT. It codes for CASSADWADTQYF.

This clonotype occurred a few times. The chain is built from TRBV20-1 and TRBJ2-7, with 7 bases matching TRBD2. The CDR3 spans 15 residues. The V gene's germline CDR1 is DFQATT and CDR2 SNEGSKA (reference sequence). J lost 2 bases, V lost 1 base, and 8 bases had no gene match. In nucleotides, the CDR3 is TGCAGTGCTAGAGCTGCGGAGGGAGGGGCCTACGAGCAGTACTTC. It translates to CSARAAEGGAYEQYF.

The chain has TRBV6-1 and TRBJ2-3; weak D call: TRBD1 (6 bases). CDR3 length: 13 amino acids. Looked up from germline, CDR1 is MNHNS and CDR2 is SASEGT. Trimming pared 4 bases from V and 6 bases from J, leaving 11 bases between. The CDR3 coding sequence is TGTGCCAGCAGTGCACAGGGCCCCGATACGCAGTATTTT. Protein: CASSAQGPDTQYF.

This clonotype was detected ten times or more. V is TRBV2 and J is TRBJ2-1, with 10 bases fitting TRBD1. Germline V lookup: CDR1 SNHLY, CDR2 FYNNEI. The CDR3 spans 15 residues. V trimming: 5 bases; J trimming: 16 bases; junction bases outside the gene matches: 17. The CDR3 spells CASSQTRDRGTINFF. The CDR3 DNA reads as TGTGCCAGCAGTCAGACTCGGGACAGGGGTACGATTAATTTCTTC.

The gene calls are TRBV27 and TRBJ1-1; unclear D gene. Germline V lookup: CDR1 MNHEY, CDR2 SMNVEV (reference sequence). This CDR3 comprises 15 residues. V lost 5 bases, J lost 0 bases, and 13 bases lay in between. This CDR3 reads CASSLLAGLNTEAFF. Written as DNA, the CDR3 is TGTGCCAGCAGTCTCCTTGCGGGCCTGAACACTGAAGCTTTCTTT.

This clonotype has a handful of counts. J is TRBJ2-5 and V is TRBV12-3 or TRBV12-4, with 8 bases that match TRBD1. The junction had 11 bases not matched to a gene; V was cut back by 6 bases and J by 5 bases. CDR3 length: 15 amino acids. Written as DNA, the CDR3 is TGTGCCAGCAGACCCTCAGGGGGCACAAGGGAGACCCAGTACTTC. It is translated as CASRPSGGTRETQYF.

This clonotype was seen only a few times. This chain joins TRBV6-2 or TRBV6-3 and TRBJ2-5; the D is unclear. Germline V CDR1 and CDR2: MNHEY, SVGEGT. V lost 5 bases and J lost 5, with 9 bases in between. The CDR3 extends over 12 amino acids. The CDR3 bases are TGTGCCAGCAGTCGAATTAGCGAGACCCAGTACTTC. Its translation is CASSRISETQYF.

This clonotype appeared a few times. This chain uses TRBV9 with TRBJ1-4; the D gene is possibly TRBD1 (6 bases). V was pared by 3 bases and J by 0 bases, with 9 bases between. This CDR3 has 15 amino acids. The germline gives CDR1 SGDLS, CDR2 YYNGEE. CDR3 region: CASSGGRTTNEKLFF. CDR3 nucleotides: TGTGCCAGCAGCGGGGGGCGAACAACTAATGAAAAACTGTTTTTT.

This clonotype was observed at least ten times. This sequence joins TRBV5-1 and TRBJ2-7; D is ambiguous. Trimming removed 1 base at V and 5 bases at J, with 16 bases between. The germline gives CDR1 SGHRS, CDR2 YFSETQ. CDR3 length: 15 amino acids. The chain's CDR3 is CASSLPPSTLDEQYF. The CDR3 DNA is TGCGCCAGCAGCTTGCCCCCCAGCACCCTTGACGAGCAGTACTTC. Complete variable domain (other parts from reference TRBV5-1 and TRBJ2-7): KAGVTQTPRYLIKTRGQQVTLSCSPISGHRSVSWYQQTPGQGLQFLFEYFSETQRNKGNFPGRFSGRQFSNSRSEMNVSTLELGDSALYLCASSLPPSTLDEQYFGPGTRLTVT.

This chain joins TRBV7-9 and TRBJ1-5, with D unresolved. This CDR3 comprises 14 residues. V lost 0 bases, J lost 4 bases, and 7 bases lay in between. Germline-derived CDR1 and CDR2 are SEHNR and FQNEAQ (reference sequence). The CDR3, as DNA: TGTGCCAGCAGCTTAGCGCTCAGTAATCAGCCCCAGCATTTT. Protein sequence: CASSLALSNQPQHF.

This clonotype occurred a few times. This sequence joins TRBV6-5 and TRBJ1-6, with D uncertain. Germline CDR1 and CDR2: MNHEY and SVGAGI. V dropped 3 bases and J dropped 5 bases, with 5 bases sitting between them. The CDR3 spans 13 residues. This chain's CDR3 is CASSYNNNSPLHF. The CDR3, as DNA: TGTGCCAGCAGTTATAACAATAATTCACCCCTCCACTTT.

The table lists this clonotype with a few counts. The genes are TRBV5-1 and TRBJ2-4, with a tentative D call TRBD2 (6 bases). CDR3 length: 14 amino acids. The ends were cut back, 7 bases at V and 12 bases at J, with 23 bases in the middle. Germline lookup yields CDR1 SGHRS and CDR2 YFSETQ. The DNA of the CDR3 is TGCGCCAGCTCCCAGGTGGACCAGGAGGGCAGTCAGTACTTC. Protein sequence: CASSQVDQEGSQYF.

V usage is TRBV30 and J usage is TRBJ1-5; unclear D gene. The CDR3 consists of 12 residues. Germline lookup yields CDR1 GTSNPN and CDR2 SVGIG (reference sequence). The V and J ends lost 3 bases and 6 bases respectively, with 9 bases between them. Here the CDR3 reads CAWSQRGQPQHF. The CDR3, as DNA: TGTGCCTGGAGCCAACGAGGTCAGCCCCAGCATTTT. Full variable domain (remainder filled in from reference TRBV30 and TRBJ1-5): SQTIHQWPATLVQPVGSPLSLECTVEGTSNPNLYWYRQAAGRGLQLLFYSVGIGQISSEVPQNLSASRPQDRQFILSSKKLLLSDSGFYLCAWSQRGQPQHFGDGTRLSIL.

The rearrangement joins TRBV6-2 or TRBV6-3 to TRBJ2-3; a possible D gene is TRBD2 (5 bases). Trimming took 2 bases from V and 5 from J, leaving 23 bases between them. The CDR3 runs 18 residues. The germline V gene has CDR1 MNHEY and CDR2 SVGEGT. CDR3 sequence (DNA): TGTGCCAGCAGTTACAAATACCGACCGGACTTCGACCGAGATACGCAGTATTTT. Translation: CASSYKYRPDFDRDTQYF.

This clonotype was counted at least ten times. V and J are TRBV24-1 and TRBJ2-2, with 12 nucleotides matching TRBD2. The CDR3 covers 16 residues. Trimming cost V 4 bases and J 3 bases; bases outside gene matches: 2. The germline V gene has CDR1 KGHDR and CDR2 SFDVKD. The CDR3 nucleotides read TGTGCCACCAGTGAACTAGCGGGGGGCTACACCGGGGAGCTGTTTTTT. This encodes CATSELAGGYTGELFF.

This clonotype has more than one count but fewer than ten. The rearrangement links TRBV12-3 or TRBV12-4 to TRBJ1-6; D may be TRBD1 (6 bases). The CDR3 runs 14 residues. V was pared by 6 bases and J by 9 bases, with 15 bases between. The chain's CDR3 is CASRGDRWFSPLHF. The CDR3 DNA follows: TGTGCCAGCAGGGGAGACAGGTGGTTTTCACCCCTCCACTTT.

The rearrangement joins TRBV6-5 to TRBJ2-5; D is unclear. The length of the CDR3 is 12 residues. Trimming shortened V by 10 bases and J by 4 bases, and 13 bases separated the two germline ends. CDR1 MNHEY and CDR2 SVGAGI come from the germline V gene. The CDR3 nucleotides are TGTGCCACAAACACCTTCGGAGAGACCCAGTACTTC. Protein sequence: CATNTFGETQYF.

This clonotype was counted at least ten times. The V and J genes are TRBV20-1 and TRBJ2-1; D gene unclear. Germline V gives CDR1 DFQATT, CDR2 SNEGSKA (reference sequence). Trimming removed 3 bases at V and 4 bases at J, with 13 bases between. The CDR3 contains 14 residues. The CDR3 spells CSASRPVSYNEQFF. CDR3 nucleotides: TGCAGTGCTAGTAGGCCAGTCTCTTACAATGAGCAGTTCTTC.

V gene TRBV19 combines with J gene TRBJ1-1; a weak D match, TRBD1 (5 bases). Trimming took 5 bases from V and 8 from J, leaving 12 bases between them. The V gene's germline CDR1 is LNHDA and CDR2 SQIVND (reference sequence). The CDR3 sequence is 12 residues long. CDR3 sequence (DNA): TGTGCCAGTAGTCTCAACAGGTTAGAAGCTTTCTTT. Translated, it gives CASSLNRLEAFF. The whole variable domain, remainder taken from reference TRBV19 and TRBJ1-1, is DGGITQSPKYLFRKEGQNVTLSCEQNLNHDAMYWYRQDPGQGLRLIYYSQIVNDFQKGDIAEGYSVSREKKESFPLTVTSAQKNPTAFYLCASSLNRLEAFFGQGTRLTVV.

This clonotype was seen a handful of times. The gene calls are TRBV5-1 and TRBJ2-7, with TRBD2 identical over 9 bases. Trimming at V came to 4 bases and at J to 6 bases, leaving 11 bases not matched to a gene. CDR1 and CDR2 (germline): SGHRS, YFSETQ. This CDR3 spans 15 amino acids. Here the CDR3 reads CASSRGAGGPFEQYF. The CDR3 DNA reads as TGCGCCAGCAGCCGGGGAGCGGGGGGACCCTTCGAGCAGTACTTC.

Comments on this clonotype: Given a much more abundant clone one base away, this may be a read error. The J gene is TRBJ2-2, the V gene TRBV24-1, with D maybe TRBD1 (5 bases). The length of the CDR3 is 13 residues. Trimming shortened V by 4 bases and J by 7 bases, and 9 bases separated the two germline ends. CDR1 and CDR2 (germline): KGHDR, SFDVKD. Here the CDR3 reads CATSEQGSGELFF. The CDR3 bases are TGTGCCACCAGTGAGCAGGGTAGCGGGGAGCTGTTTTTT.

J is TRBJ1-1 and V is TRBV24-1; D is perhaps TRBD1 (5 bases). This CDR3 has 13 amino acids. The germline CDR1 and CDR2 sequences are KGHDR and SFDVKD. Trimming removed 5 bases at V and 5 bases at J, with 11 bases between. CDR3 in amino acids: CATSVGEGTEAFF. In nucleotides, the CDR3 is TGTGCCACCAGTGTGGGGGAGGGGACTGAAGCTTTCTTT.